A selection of T cell receptor beta chains follows, all from one sample in a study of T-cell reconstitution after alpha-beta-depleted transplantation in children. Via MiXCR, TCRdb re-called the PCR reads, giving one row per CDR3 protein. The sample lists some 75,000 distinct CDR3 sequences; around 7.9% were seen once. The source was PBMCs from the stem cell graft donor, collected from the stem cell graft. These receptors were taken from a human donor who donated a stem cell graft to a child with acute lymphoblastic leukemia. CDR3s include the opening cysteine and the closing phenylalanine or tryptophan. The D gene is left open where the match is weak. Rows give clone size only sometimes, using once, few, many, or a class for an expanded clone.

cdr3_aa cdr3_nt j_call d_call cdr3_length v_call clone_size
CASSPYTSTGGNYGYTF TGTGCCAGCAGTCCCTATACGAGTACAGGGGGAAACTATGGCTACACCTTC TRBJ1-2 TRBD1 17 TRBV6-1 many
CASTPVLDSPLHF TGTGCCAGCACCCCGGTTCTGGATTCACCCCTCCACTTT TRBJ1-6 NA 13 TRBV6-1 NA
CASSWTSTDTQYF TGTGCCAGCAGTTGGACTAGCACAGATACGCAGTATTTT TRBJ2-3 NA 13 TRBV6-4 many
CSGQTQETQYF TGCAGCGGACAGACACAAGAGACCCAGTACTTC TRBJ2-5 NA 11 TRBV29-1 few
CASSHGSGGPTAPYEQYF TGTGCCAGCAGTCATGGGAGCGGGGGGCCAACGGCCCCCTACGAGCAGTACTTC TRBJ2-7 TRBD2 18 TRBV13 few
CASSLSIIGRPYEQYF TGCGCCAGCAGCTTGTCAATCATTGGTCGACCCTACGAGCAGTACTTC TRBJ2-7 NA 16 TRBV5-1 medium-sized
CASSLASFANTGELFF TGTGCCAGCAGCTTGGCGTCTTTTGCGAACACCGGGGAGCTGTTTTTT TRBJ2-2 NA 16 TRBV5-6 few
CASSSGQLDNSPLHF TGTGCCAGTAGTTCCGGACAGTTAGATAATTCACCCCTCCACTTT TRBJ1-6 NA 15 TRBV19 many
CSAHRDGNQPQHF TGCAGTGCCCACCGGGACGGCAATCAGCCCCAGCATTTT TRBJ1-5 NA 13 TRBV20-1 many
CASSPRQSSYNEQFF TGTGCCAGTAGTCCCCGTCAGAGCTCCTACAATGAGCAGTTCTTC TRBJ2-1 NA 15 TRBV19 many
CASSLTPIGVAVGGEQYF TGTGCCAGCAGCTTAACACCGATAGGGGTAGCGGTGGGGGGCGAGCAGTACTTC TRBJ2-7 NA 18 TRBV7-2 NA
CASSPISGTETQYF TGTGCCAGCTCACCTATATCGGGGACGGAGACCCAGTACTTC TRBJ2-5 NA 14 TRBV18 NA
CSVGLAVYEQYF TGCAGCGTTGGACTAGCGGTTTACGAGCAGTACTTC TRBJ2-7 TRBD2 12 TRBV29-1 many
CASIFSGGARGYTF TGTGCCAGCATTTTTTCGGGAGGGGCACGGGGCTACACCTTC TRBJ1-2 NA 14 TRBV12-3/TRBV12-4 many
CAIRLGTEAIPEAFF TGTGCCATCAGATTAGGGACAGAGGCAATACCTGAAGCTTTCTTT TRBJ1-1 TRBD1 15 TRBV10-3 many
CSASSRDRVEAYEQYF TGCAGTGCTTCATCCCGGGACAGGGTTGAAGCCTACGAGCAGTACTTC TRBJ2-7 TRBD1 16 TRBV20-1 many
CASSLARTAGEQYF TGCGCCAGCAGCTTGGCTCGGACGGCGGGGGAGCAGTACTTC TRBJ2-7 NA 14 TRBV5-1 many
CASSFGFLGGNQPQHF TGTGCCAGCAGTTTTGGATTCCTGGGGGGCAATCAGCCCCAGCATTTT TRBJ1-5 NA 16 TRBV12-3/TRBV12-4 many
CASTAPNQETQYF TGTGCCAGCACTGCCCCGAACCAAGAGACCCAGTACTTC TRBJ2-5 NA 13 TRBV11-2 many
CARSVHEYGYTF TGTGCCAGAAGTGTCCACGAATATGGCTACACCTTC TRBJ1-2 NA 12 TRBV25-1 NA
CASNTGEGKLFF TGTGCCAGCAACACAGGGGAAGGAAAACTGTTTTTT TRBJ1-4 TRBD1 12 TRBV6-5 many
CASSELEDGEKYF TGTGCCAGCAGTGAATTGGAAGACGGAGAAAAGTACTTC TRBJ2-5 NA 13 TRBV25-1 few
CASSLDGTGEDGAFF TGTGCCAGCAGCTTAGACGGGACAGGGGAGGATGGAGCTTTCTTT TRBJ1-1 TRBD1 15 TRBV7-9 many